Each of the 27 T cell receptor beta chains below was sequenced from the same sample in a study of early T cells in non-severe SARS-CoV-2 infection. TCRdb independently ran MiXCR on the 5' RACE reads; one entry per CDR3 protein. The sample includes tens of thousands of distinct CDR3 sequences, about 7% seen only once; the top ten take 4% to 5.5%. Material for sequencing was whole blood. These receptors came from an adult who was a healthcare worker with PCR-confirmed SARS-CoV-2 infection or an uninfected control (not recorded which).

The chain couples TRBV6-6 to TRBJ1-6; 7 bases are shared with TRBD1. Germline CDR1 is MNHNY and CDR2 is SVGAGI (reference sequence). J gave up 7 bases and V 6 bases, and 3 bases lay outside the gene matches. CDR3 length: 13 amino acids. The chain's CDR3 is CASRTGTNSPLHF. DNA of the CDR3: TGTGCCAGCAGGACAGGGACAAATTCACCCCTCCACTTT.

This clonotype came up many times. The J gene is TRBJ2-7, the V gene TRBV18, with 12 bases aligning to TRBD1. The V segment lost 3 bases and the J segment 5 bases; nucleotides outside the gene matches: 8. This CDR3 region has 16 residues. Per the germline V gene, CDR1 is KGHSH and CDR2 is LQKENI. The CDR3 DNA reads TGTGCCAGCTCACCCCTTCCGGGACAGGGGGCCCACGAGCAGTACTTC. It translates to CASSPLPGQGAHEQYF.

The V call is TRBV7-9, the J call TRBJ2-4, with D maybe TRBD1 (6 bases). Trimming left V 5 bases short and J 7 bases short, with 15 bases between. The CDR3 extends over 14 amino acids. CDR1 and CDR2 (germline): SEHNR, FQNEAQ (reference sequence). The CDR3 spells CASSPDRNPNIQYF. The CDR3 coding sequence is TGTGCCAGCAGCCCAGACAGGAATCCGAACATTCAGTACTTC.

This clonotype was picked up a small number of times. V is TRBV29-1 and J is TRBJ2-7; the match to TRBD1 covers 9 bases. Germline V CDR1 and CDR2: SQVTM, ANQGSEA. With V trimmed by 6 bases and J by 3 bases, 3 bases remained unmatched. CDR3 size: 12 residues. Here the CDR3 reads CSVRDRDYEQYF. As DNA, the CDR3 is TGCAGCGTCCGGGACAGGGACTACGAGCAGTACTTC.

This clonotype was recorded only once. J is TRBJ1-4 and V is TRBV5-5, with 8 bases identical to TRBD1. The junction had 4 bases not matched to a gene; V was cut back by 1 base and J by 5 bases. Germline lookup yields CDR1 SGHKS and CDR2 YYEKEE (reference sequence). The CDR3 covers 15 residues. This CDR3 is CASSLITGGNEKLFF. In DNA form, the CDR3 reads TGTGCCAGCAGCTTGATCACAGGGGGAAATGAAAAACTGTTTTTT. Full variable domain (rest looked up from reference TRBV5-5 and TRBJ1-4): DAGVTQSPTHLIKTRGQQVTLRCSPISGHKSVSWYQQVLGQGPQFIFQYYEKEERGRGNFPDRFSARQFPNYSSELNVNALLLGDSALYLCASSLITGGNEKLFFGSGTQLSVL.

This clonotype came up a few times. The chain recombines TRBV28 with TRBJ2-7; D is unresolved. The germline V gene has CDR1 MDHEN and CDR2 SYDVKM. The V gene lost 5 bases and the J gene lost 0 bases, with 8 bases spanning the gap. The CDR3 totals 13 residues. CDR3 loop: CASSPHTSYEQYF. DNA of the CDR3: TGTGCCAGCAGTCCCCACACCTCCTACGAGCAGTACTTC.

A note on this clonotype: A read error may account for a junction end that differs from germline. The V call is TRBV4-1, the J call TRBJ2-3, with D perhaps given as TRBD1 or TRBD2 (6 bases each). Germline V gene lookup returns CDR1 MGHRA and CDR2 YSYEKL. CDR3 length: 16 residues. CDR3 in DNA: TGCGCCAACAGCCAGCCTGGGGGGCGGAACACAGATACGCAGTATTTT. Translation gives CANSQPGGRNTDTQYF.

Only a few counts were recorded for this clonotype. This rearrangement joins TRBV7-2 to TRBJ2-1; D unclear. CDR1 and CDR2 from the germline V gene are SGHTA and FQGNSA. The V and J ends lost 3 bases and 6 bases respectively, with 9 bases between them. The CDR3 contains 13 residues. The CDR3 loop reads CASSFTAFNEQFF. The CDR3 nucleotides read TGTGCCAGCAGCTTTACGGCCTTCAATGAGCAGTTCTTC.

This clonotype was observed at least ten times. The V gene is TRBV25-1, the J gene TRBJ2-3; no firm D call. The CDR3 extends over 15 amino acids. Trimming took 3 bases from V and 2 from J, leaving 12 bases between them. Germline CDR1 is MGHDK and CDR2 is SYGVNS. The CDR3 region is CASSERNRVTDTQYF. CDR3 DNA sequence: TGTGCCAGCAGTGAGCGGAACCGGGTCACAGATACGCAGTATTTT. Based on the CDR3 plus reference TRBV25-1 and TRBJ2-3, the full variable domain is EADIYQTPRYLVIGTGKKITLECSQTMGHDKMYWYQQDPGMELHLIHYSYGVNSTEKGDLSSESTVSRIRTEHFPLTLESARPSHTSQYLCASSERNRVTDTQYFGPGTRLTVL.

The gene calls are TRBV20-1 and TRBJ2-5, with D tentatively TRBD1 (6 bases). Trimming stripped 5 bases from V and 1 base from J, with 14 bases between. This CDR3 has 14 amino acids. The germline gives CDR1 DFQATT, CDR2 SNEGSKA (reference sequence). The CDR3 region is CSADRMDSQETQYF. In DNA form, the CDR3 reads TGCAGTGCTGACCGAATGGACAGCCAAGAGACCCAGTACTTC.

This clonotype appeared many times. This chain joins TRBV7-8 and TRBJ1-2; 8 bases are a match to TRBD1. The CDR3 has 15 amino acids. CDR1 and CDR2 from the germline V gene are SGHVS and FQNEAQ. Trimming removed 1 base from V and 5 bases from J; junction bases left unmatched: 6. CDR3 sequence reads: CASSLVVQGAYGYTF. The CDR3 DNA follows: TGTGCCAGCAGCTTAGTTGTCCAGGGGGCATATGGCTACACCTTC.

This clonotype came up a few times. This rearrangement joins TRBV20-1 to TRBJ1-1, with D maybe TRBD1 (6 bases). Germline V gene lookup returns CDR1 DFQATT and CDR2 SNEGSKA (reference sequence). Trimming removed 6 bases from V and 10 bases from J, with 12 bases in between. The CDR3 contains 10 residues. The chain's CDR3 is CSAFHRVAFF. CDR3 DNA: TGCAGTGCGTTCCACAGGGTAGCTTTCTTT.

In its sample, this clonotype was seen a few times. CDR3 nucleotides: TGTGCCACCATGAGGGGGTTCACAGATACGCAGTATTTT. This encodes CATMRGFTDTQYF. The V and J genes are TRBV12-3 or TRBV12-4 and TRBJ2-3; possibly TRBD1 for D (6 bases). The V end lost 10 bases, the J end lost 2 bases, and 13 bases lay between the germline ends. The CDR3 has 13 residues.

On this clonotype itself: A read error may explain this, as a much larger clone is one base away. DNA of the CDR3: TGTGCCAGCATCCAAGAGTACAGCACCGGGGAGCTGTTTTTT. Protein: CASIQEYSTGELFF. The gene calls are TRBV4-2 and TRBJ2-2, with D hard to call. The germline V gene encodes CDR1 LGHNA and CDR2 YNFKEQ. The length of the CDR3 is 14 residues.

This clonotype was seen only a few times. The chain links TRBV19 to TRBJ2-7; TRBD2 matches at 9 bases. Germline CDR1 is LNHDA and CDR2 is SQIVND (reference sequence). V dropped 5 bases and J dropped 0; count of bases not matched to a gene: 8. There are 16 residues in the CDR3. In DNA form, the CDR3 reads TGTGCCAGTAGTGAATATAGCGGGGGCCACTCCTACGAGCAGTACTTC. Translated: CASSEYSGGHSYEQYF. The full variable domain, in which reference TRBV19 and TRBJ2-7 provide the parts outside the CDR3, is DGGITQSPKYLFRKEGQNVTLSCEQNLNHDAMYWYRQDPGQGLRLIYYSQIVNDFQKGDIAEGYSVSREKKESFPLTVTSAQKNPTAFYLCASSEYSGGHSYEQYFGPGTRLTVT.

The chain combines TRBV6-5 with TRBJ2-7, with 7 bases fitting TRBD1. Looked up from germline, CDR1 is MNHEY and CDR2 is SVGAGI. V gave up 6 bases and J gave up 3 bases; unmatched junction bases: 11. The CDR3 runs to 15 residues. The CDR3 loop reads CASSGTDRVRYEQYF. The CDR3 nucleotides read TGTGCCAGCAGCGGAACTGACAGGGTCCGCTACGAGCAGTACTTC.

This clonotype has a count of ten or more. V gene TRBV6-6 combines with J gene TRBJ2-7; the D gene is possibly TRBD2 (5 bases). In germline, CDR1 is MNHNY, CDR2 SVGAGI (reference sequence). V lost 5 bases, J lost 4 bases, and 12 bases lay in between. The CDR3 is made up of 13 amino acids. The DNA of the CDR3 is TGTGCCAGCAGTCCGGACTCGCTGTACGAGCAGTACTTC. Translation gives CASSPDSLYEQYF.

CDR3 sequence: CASSSDRGKNYGYTF. CDR3 DNA sequence: TGTGCCAGCAGCTCGGACAGGGGAAAGAACTATGGCTACACCTTC. The gene calls are TRBV7-2 and TRBJ1-2; 9 nucleotides match TRBD1. Germline V CDR1 and CDR2: SGHTA, FQGNSA. There are 15 residues in the CDR3. The V and J ends lost 4 bases and 2 bases, in that order; junction bases with no gene match: 5.

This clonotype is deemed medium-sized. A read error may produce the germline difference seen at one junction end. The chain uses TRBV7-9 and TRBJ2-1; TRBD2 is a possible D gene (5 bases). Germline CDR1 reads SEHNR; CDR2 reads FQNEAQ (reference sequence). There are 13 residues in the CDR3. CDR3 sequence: CASSEGVNNEQLF. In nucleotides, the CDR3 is TGTGCCAGCAGTGAGGGAGTGAACAATGAGCAGTTATTC.

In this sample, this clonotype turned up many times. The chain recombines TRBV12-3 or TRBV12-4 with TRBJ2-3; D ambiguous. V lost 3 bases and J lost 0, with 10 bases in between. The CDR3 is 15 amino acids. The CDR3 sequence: CASSFRLPSTDTQYF. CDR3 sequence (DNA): TGTGCCAGCAGTTTCCGACTGCCGAGCACAGATACGCAGTATTTT.

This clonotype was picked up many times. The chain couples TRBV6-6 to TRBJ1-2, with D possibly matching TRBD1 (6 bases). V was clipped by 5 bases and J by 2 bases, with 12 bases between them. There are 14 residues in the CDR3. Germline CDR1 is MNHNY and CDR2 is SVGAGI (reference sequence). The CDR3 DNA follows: TGTGCCAGCAGTCCACAGGGCGTGAACTATGGCTACACCTTC. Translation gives CASSPQGVNYGYTF.

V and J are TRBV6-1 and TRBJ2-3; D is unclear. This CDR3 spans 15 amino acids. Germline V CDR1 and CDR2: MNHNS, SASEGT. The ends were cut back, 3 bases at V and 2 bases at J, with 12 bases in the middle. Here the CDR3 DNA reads TGTGCCAGCAGTGATGTTGGACGGACCACAGATACGCAGTATTTT. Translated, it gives CASSDVGRTTDTQYF.

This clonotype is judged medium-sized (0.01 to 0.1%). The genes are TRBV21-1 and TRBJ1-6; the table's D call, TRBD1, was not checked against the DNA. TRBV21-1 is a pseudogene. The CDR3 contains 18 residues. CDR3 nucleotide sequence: TGTGCCAGCAGCAAAGAAGACTTTATCGGGACAGAAAATTCACCCCTCCACTTT. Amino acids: CASSKEDFIGTENSPLHF.

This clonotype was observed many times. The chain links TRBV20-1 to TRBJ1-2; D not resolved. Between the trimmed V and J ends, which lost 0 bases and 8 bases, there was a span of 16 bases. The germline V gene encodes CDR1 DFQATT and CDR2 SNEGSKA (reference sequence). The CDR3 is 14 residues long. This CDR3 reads CSARDVLLLAGYTF. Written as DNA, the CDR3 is TGCAGTGCTAGAGATGTGTTGCTCTTGGCCGGCTACACCTTC.

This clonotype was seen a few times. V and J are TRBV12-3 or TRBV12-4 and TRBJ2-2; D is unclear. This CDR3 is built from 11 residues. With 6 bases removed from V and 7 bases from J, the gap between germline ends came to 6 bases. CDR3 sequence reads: CASSPLGELFF. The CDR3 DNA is TGTGCCAGCAGCCCCCTCGGGGAGCTGTTTTTT.

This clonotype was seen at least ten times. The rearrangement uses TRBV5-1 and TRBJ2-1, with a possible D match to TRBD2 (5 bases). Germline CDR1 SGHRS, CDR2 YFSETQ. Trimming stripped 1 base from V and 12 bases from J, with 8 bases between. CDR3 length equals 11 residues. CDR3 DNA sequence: TGCGCCAGCAGCTTGACGGGGTGGCAGTTCTTC. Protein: CASSLTGWQFF.

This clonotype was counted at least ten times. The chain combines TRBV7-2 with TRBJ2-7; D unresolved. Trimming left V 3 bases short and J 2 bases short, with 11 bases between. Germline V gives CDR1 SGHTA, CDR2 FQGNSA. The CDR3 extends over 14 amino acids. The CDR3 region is CASSFNSLTYEQYF. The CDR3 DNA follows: TGTGCCAGCAGCTTCAACAGTCTGACCTACGAGCAGTACTTC.